A selection of T cell receptor beta chains follows, all from one sample in a study of blood T cell repertoires in COVID-19. Assay: immunoSEQ multiplex PCR; the TCRdb copy retains only in-frame clones and omits some. The table includes about 80,000 clones, about 73% detected once. The sample comprised peripheral blood. The receptors stem from a man in his 60s with COVID-19, enrolled during active disease. The CDR3 runs from the conserved cysteine through the conserved F or W. Each record gives: clone size, V gene, J gene, D gene, CDR3 DNA, CDR3 protein. A D gene is named only where the DNA matches it firmly. Clone size is shown for a subset of rows, as once, few, many or a class of expanded clone.

clone size: .
V gene: TRBV3-1/TRBV3-2
J gene: TRBJ2-2
D gene: TRBD1
CDR3 DNA: TGTGCCAGCAGCCAAGAGAGGGGGCGTTACACCGGGGAGCTGTTTTTT
CDR3 protein: CASSQERGRYTGELFF

clone size: .
V gene: TRBV5-1
J gene: TRBJ2-5
D gene: .
CDR3 DNA: TGCGCCAGCAGGTCCGCCGGGTTACAAGAGACCCAGTACTTC
CDR3 protein: CASRSAGLQETQYF

clone size: .
V gene: TRBV9
J gene: TRBJ2-1
D gene: .
CDR3 DNA: TGTGCCAGCAGCGTAGGTGGACAGCTCAATGAGCAGTTCTTC
CDR3 protein: CASSVGGQLNEQFF

clone size: .
V gene: TRBV12-3/TRBV12-4
J gene: TRBJ2-7
D gene: .
CDR3 DNA: TGTGCCAGCAGACAGGGACGGATCTACGAGCAGTACTTC
CDR3 protein: CASRQGRIYEQYF

clone size: .
V gene: TRBV20-1
J gene: TRBJ2-4
D gene: .
CDR3 DNA: TGCAGTGCTAGTTTAGCGGACCTAGCCAAAAACATTCAGTACTTC
CDR3 protein: CSASLADLAKNIQYF

clone size: once
V gene: TRBV19
J gene: TRBJ2-3
D gene: .
CDR3 DNA: TGTGCCAGTAGTATCCCCTTACAGGGATCCAGCACAGATACGCAGTATTTT
CDR3 protein: CASSIPLQGSSTDTQYF

clone size: few
V gene: TRBV5-1
J gene: TRBJ1-2
D gene: .
CDR3 DNA: TGCGCCAGCGCATTGCAAGGGGGTGGAGACTATGGCTACACCTTC
CDR3 protein: CASALQGGGDYGYTF

clone size: .
V gene: TRBV12-3/TRBV12-4
J gene: TRBJ1-1
D gene: .
CDR3 DNA: TGTGCCAGCAGTTTCAGGGTTAACACTGAAGCTTTCTTT
CDR3 protein: CASSFRVNTEAFF

clone size: .
V gene: TRBV2
J gene: TRBJ1-2
D gene: .
CDR3 DNA: TGTGCCAGCAGTGCGATCCCTGGGCCGGCAGGCTATGGCTACACCTTC
CDR3 protein: CASSAIPGPAGYGYTF

clone size: .
V gene: TRBV5-5
J gene: TRBJ2-5
D gene: TRBD2
CDR3 DNA: TGTGCCAGCAGCCTCGATGTAGCGTGGGGGGGGGACGCCCAGTACTTC
CDR3 protein: CASSLDVAWGGDAQYF

clone size: few
V gene: TRBV4-1
J gene: TRBJ1-4
D gene: .
CDR3 DNA: TGCGCCAGCAGCCAAGGTGTCGCCGCTGGCAGTGAAAAACTGTTTTTT
CDR3 protein: CASSQGVAAGSEKLFF

clone size: .
V gene: TRBV19
J gene: TRBJ1-3
D gene: .
CDR3 DNA: TGTGCCAGTACCCTCCGGAGTGGTGGAAACACCATATATTTT
CDR3 protein: CASTLRSGGNTIYF

clone size: .
V gene: TRBV11-3
J gene: TRBJ1-1
D gene: TRBD1
CDR3 DNA: TGTGCCAGCAGCTGGGGACAGGGGACTGAAGCTTTCTTT
CDR3 protein: CASSWGQGTEAFF

clone size: once
V gene: TRBV11-2
J gene: TRBJ1-3
D gene: TRBD1
CDR3 DNA: TGTGCCAGCAGCTTATACCTGACAGGGTCCGGAAACACCATATATTTT
CDR3 protein: CASSLYLTGSGNTIYF

clone size: .
V gene: TRBV15
J gene: TRBJ2-3
D gene: TRBD2
CDR3 DNA: TGTGCCACCAGCAATAGCGGGGGAGGTAGCACAGATACGCAGTATTTT
CDR3 protein: CATSNSGGGSTDTQYF

clone size: .
V gene: TRBV24-1
J gene: TRBJ2-2
D gene: TRBD2
CDR3 DNA: TGTGCCACCAGTGATTGGGGGGGGAAGAACACCGGGGAGCTGTTTTTT
CDR3 protein: CATSDWGGKNTGELFF

clone size: .
V gene: TRBV11-2
J gene: TRBJ1-1
D gene: .
CDR3 DNA: TGTGCCAGCAGCTTAGTAGCGGGGTATCACACTGAAGCTTTCTTT
CDR3 protein: CASSLVAGYHTEAFF

clone size: few
V gene: TRBV19
J gene: TRBJ2-1
D gene: TRBD2
CDR3 DNA: TGTGCCAGTATCCCCGGTAGCGGGGGAAACAATGAGCAGTTCTTC
CDR3 protein: CASIPGSGGNNEQFF

clone size: once
V gene: TRBV18
J gene: TRBJ1-5
D gene: .
CDR3 DNA: TGTGCCAGCTCACCCACGGACAGTAATCAGCCCCAGCATTTT
CDR3 protein: CASSPTDSNQPQHF

clone size: .
V gene: TRBV6-1
J gene: TRBJ1-1
D gene: .
CDR3 DNA: TGTGCCAGCAGTGAAGCGGAGGGAAACACTGAAGCTTTCTTT
CDR3 protein: CASSEAEGNTEAFF

clone size: .
V gene: TRBV5-6
J gene: TRBJ1-4
D gene: TRBD1
CDR3 DNA: TGTGCCAGCAGCCTAGACAGGGATGAAAAACTGTTTTTT
CDR3 protein: CASSLDRDEKLFF

clone size: .
V gene: TRBV7-8
J gene: TRBJ2-7
D gene: TRBD1
CDR3 DNA: TGTGCCAGCAGCTTAGGCCAGGGGGCGGGCTACGAGCAGTACTTC
CDR3 protein: CASSLGQGAGYEQYF

clone size: .
V gene: TRBV16
J gene: TRBJ1-1
D gene: .
CDR3 DNA: TGTGCCAGCAGCCAGTCTCGCGGACAGAACACTGAAGCTTTCTTT
CDR3 protein: CASSQSRGQNTEAFF

clone size: once
V gene: TRBV5-1
J gene: TRBJ1-1
D gene: .
CDR3 DNA: TGCGCCAGCAGCTACAGGGAGAACACTGAAGCTTTCTTT
CDR3 protein: CASSYRENTEAFF

clone size: once
V gene: TRBV7-2
J gene: TRBJ1-4
D gene: TRBD1
CDR3 DNA: TGTGCCAGCAGCTTAGAAAGGGGACAGGAAAAACTGTTTTTT
CDR3 protein: CASSLERGQEKLFF

clone size: few
V gene: TRBV6-5
J gene: TRBJ1-5
D gene: TRBD1
CDR3 DNA: TGTGCCAGCAGGGGATCGGGACAGGGGGCGAAGGGCCAGCATTTT
CDR3 protein: CASRGSGQGAKGQHF

clone size: .
V gene: TRBV5-8
J gene: TRBJ2-7
D gene: TRBD2
CDR3 DNA: TGTGCCAGCAGCCGTTTGAGCGGGGGTGACGAGCAGTACTTC
CDR3 protein: CASSRLSGGDEQYF

clone size: .
V gene: TRBV5-1
J gene: TRBJ1-2
D gene: TRBD1
CDR3 DNA: TGCGCCAGCAGCTTGGGGACAGGGGAGCACTATGGCTACACCTTC
CDR3 protein: CASSLGTGEHYGYTF

clone size: .
V gene: TRBV25-1
J gene: TRBJ1-2
D gene: TRBD1
CDR3 DNA: TGTGCCAGCAGTGATGACAGGGGAGGACCCTATGGCTACACCTTC
CDR3 protein: CASSDDRGGPYGYTF

clone size: .
V gene: TRBV6-5
J gene: TRBJ2-4
D gene: TRBD1
CDR3 DNA: TGTGCCAGCAGGGGACAGGGAACCAAAAACATTCAGTACTTC
CDR3 protein: CASRGQGTKNIQYF

clone size: .
V gene: TRBV10-1
J gene: TRBJ2-5
D gene: .
CDR3 DNA: TGCGCCAGCTCAGGCGGGGATTCAGTGGGCCAAGAGACCCAGTACTTC
CDR3 protein: CASSGGDSVGQETQYF

clone size: .
V gene: TRBV6-5
J gene: TRBJ1-6
D gene: TRBD1
CDR3 DNA: TGTGCCAGCAGTTCCGACAGGGGGCTCTCACCCCTCCACTTT
CDR3 protein: CASSSDRGLSPLHF

clone size: .
V gene: TRBV29-1
J gene: TRBJ1-5
D gene: TRBD1
CDR3 DNA: TGCAGCGCGAAGGGGACAGGTAGCAATCAGCCCCAGCATTTT
CDR3 protein: CSAKGTGSNQPQHF

clone size: few
V gene: TRBV7-3
J gene: TRBJ2-2
D gene: .
CDR3 DNA: TGTGCCAGCAGCCGAGCGGGCACCGGGGAGCTGTTTTTT
CDR3 protein: CASSRAGTGELFF

clone size: .
V gene: TRBV19
J gene: TRBJ2-1
D gene: .
CDR3 DNA: TGTGCCAGTAGTATCTGGGCTAACAATGAGCAGTTCTTC
CDR3 protein: CASSIWANNEQFF

clone size: few
V gene: TRBV9
J gene: TRBJ2-5
D gene: TRBD2
CDR3 DNA: TGTGCCAGCAGCCCTGGGACTAGCGGGGGGACCCAGTACTTC
CDR3 protein: CASSPGTSGGTQYF

clone size: .
V gene: TRBV19
J gene: TRBJ2-3
D gene: TRBD2
CDR3 DNA: TGTGCCAGTACCGCGGGGGGGGCAGATACGCAGTATTTT
CDR3 protein: CASTAGGADTQYF

clone size: .
V gene: TRBV29-1
J gene: TRBJ2-7
D gene: .
CDR3 DNA: TGCAGCGTTGAAGTTACGAGGAACTCCTACGAGCAGTACTTC
CDR3 protein: CSVEVTRNSYEQYF

clone size: .
V gene: TRBV13
J gene: TRBJ1-1
D gene: TRBD1
CDR3 DNA: TGTGCCAGCAGCTTGTGGGGACAGGGCGGGGCTTTCTTT
CDR3 protein: CASSLWGQGGAFF

clone size: .
V gene: TRBV19
J gene: TRBJ1-2
D gene: .
CDR3 DNA: TGTGCCAGTAGTCACAGGGAGAACTATGGCTACACCTTC
CDR3 protein: CASSHRENYGYTF

clone size: .
V gene: TRBV30
J gene: TRBJ2-7
D gene: TRBD1
CDR3 DNA: TGTGCCTGGACCACAAGACAGGGGGCAAACGAGCAGTACTTC
CDR3 protein: CAWTTRQGANEQYF

clone size: .
V gene: TRBV19
J gene: TRBJ1-1
D gene: .
CDR3 DNA: TGTGCCAGTAGACCCCGAGGGGGGAACACTGAAGCTTTCTTT
CDR3 protein: CASRPRGGNTEAFF

clone size: once
V gene: TRBV6-6
J gene: TRBJ1-2
D gene: .
CDR3 DNA: TGTGCCAGCATGAAGGAACAGGGAACGAGTGGCTACACCTTC
CDR3 protein: CASMKEQGTSGYTF

clone size: .
V gene: TRBV18
J gene: TRBJ2-2
D gene: TRBD1
CDR3 DNA: TGTGCCAGCTCAGCAGACAGGGGATTCACCGGGGAGCTGTTTTTT
CDR3 protein: CASSADRGFTGELFF

clone size: .
V gene: TRBV19
J gene: TRBJ2-7
D gene: .
CDR3 DNA: TGTGCCAGTAGTATAGCGGGCAGGGGTGGGTACGAGCAGTACTTC
CDR3 protein: CASSIAGRGGYEQYF

clone size: .
V gene: TRBV11-3
J gene: TRBJ1-4
D gene: .
CDR3 DNA: TGTGCCAGCAGCTTGGTGACACCAACTAATGAAAAACTGTTTTTT
CDR3 protein: CASSLVTPTNEKLFF

clone size: .
V gene: TRBV15
J gene: TRBJ2-1
D gene: TRBD2
CDR3 DNA: TGTGCCACCAGCAGGGAGAGACTAGCGGGAGAGCTGTTCTTC
CDR3 protein: CATSRERLAGELFF

clone size: .
V gene: TRBV5-5
J gene: TRBJ2-3
D gene: TRBD2
CDR3 DNA: TGTGCCCGCTGGTTGGGAGGGGGCGGGAGGGCCCTCCCTGGGTATTTT
CDR3 protein: CARWLGGGGRALPGYF

clone size: .
V gene: TRBV6-6
J gene: TRBJ1-3
D gene: .
CDR3 DNA: TGTGCCAGCAGTTACTCTCAGGGCTCTGGAAACACCATATATTTT
CDR3 protein: CASSYSQGSGNTIYF

clone size: .
V gene: TRBV5-1
J gene: TRBJ2-1
D gene: TRBD2
CDR3 DNA: TGCGCCAGCAGCCTGGGGCGGACTAGCGATGAGCAGTTCTTC
CDR3 protein: CASSLGRTSDEQFF

clone size: .
V gene: TRBV3-1/TRBV3-2
J gene: TRBJ2-3
D gene: TRBD1
CDR3 DNA: TGTGCCAGCAGCCAGGGGGACAGACTCACAGATACGCAGTATTTT
CDR3 protein: CASSQGDRLTDTQYF

clone size: many
V gene: TRBV6-4
J gene: TRBJ2-2
D gene: .
CDR3 DNA: TGTGCCAGCAGCCGGGCGGAGGGGACCGGGGAGCTGTTTTTT
CDR3 protein: CASSRAEGTGELFF

clone size: .
V gene: TRBV5-4
J gene: TRBJ2-1
D gene: TRBD2
CDR3 DNA: TGTGCCAGCAGCTCGACCGGGGGGACCTACAATGAGCAGTTCTTC
CDR3 protein: CASSSTGGTYNEQFF

clone size: .
V gene: TRBV6-5
J gene: TRBJ2-5
D gene: TRBD2
CDR3 DNA: TGTGCCAGCAGTTTGGGAGGGCCGGGTAGGGAGACCCAGTACTTC
CDR3 protein: CASSLGGPGRETQYF

clone size: .
V gene: TRBV4-1
J gene: TRBJ1-6
D gene: TRBD1
CDR3 DNA: TGCGCCAGCAGCCAGTCAGGGGGTTTTTTGTCACCCCTCCACTTT
CDR3 protein: CASSQSGGFLSPLHF